The 18 T cell receptor beta chains below come from one sample, sequenced in a study of cytomegalovirus exposure and HLA in healthy donors. The PCR ran on 60 Vbeta and 13 Jbeta primers. The table came from immunoSEQ multiplex PCR; TCRdb's copy has only in-frame clones and leaves some out. The data show 150,000 to 200,000 clones, approximately 78% seen once. Sequenced material: PBMCs. These receptors were obtained from a girl aged 2 to 10 in good health and CMV-seropositive.

There are a few counts of this clone. The chain joins TRBV6-1 to TRBJ1-2, with D perhaps matching TRBD1 (5 bases). The germline V and J ends were trimmed by 8 bases and 6 bases, with 22 bases remaining between them. The germline V gene encodes CDR1 MNHNS and CDR2 SASEGT. The CDR3 sequence is 15 residues long. CDR3 amino acids: CASLAGYRTKDGYTF. As DNA, the CDR3 is TGTGCCAGCCTAGCGGGGTACAGGACGAAAGATGGCTACACCTTC.

J is TRBJ2-5 and V is TRBV2; the D gene is possibly TRBD1 (5 bases). The CDR3 covers 13 residues. Trimming shortened V by 4 bases and J by 3 bases, and 9 bases separated the two germline ends. The germline V gene has CDR1 SNHLY and CDR2 FYNNEI. This chain's CDR3 is CASSGGLKETQYF. The DNA of the CDR3 is TGTGCCAGCAGTGGGGGCCTTAAAGAGACCCAGTACTTC.

The CDR3 sequence is CASSRREGPDTQYF. The CDR3 DNA reads TGCGCCAGCAGCCGTCGAGAGGGCCCAGATACGCAGTATTTT. V and J are TRBV4-1 and TRBJ2-3, with a tentative D call TRBD2 (5 bases). Trimming cost V 4 bases and J 4 bases, with 12 bases left between them. CDR3 length equals 14 residues. Germline V CDR1 and CDR2: MGHRA, YSYEKL.

This clone was seen more than once but under ten times. The chain couples TRBV25-1 to TRBJ2-5; TRBD1 is a possible D gene (6 bases). Germline-derived CDR1 and CDR2 are MGHDK and SYGVNS. This CDR3 is 14 amino acids long. V was cut by 8 bases and J by 2 bases, with 15 bases left in between. This CDR3 is CASSGWTEQETQYF. Here the CDR3 DNA reads TGTGCCAGCTCAGGCTGGACAGAGCAAGAGACCCAGTACTTC.

The chain couples TRBV29-1 to TRBJ2-7; 8 bases are a match to TRBD2. Germline V gives CDR1 SQVTM, CDR2 ANQGSEA. The V gene end was trimmed by 5 bases and the J gene end by 5 bases; junction bases not matched to a gene: 8. The CDR3 contains 13 residues. In nucleotides, the CDR3 is TGCAGCGTTACCGGGACTAGTGAAAACGAGCAGTACTTC. This gives the protein CSVTGTSENEQYF.

This clone was detected a few times. The chain employs TRBV15 and TRBJ2-2; tentatively, D is TRBD2 (5 bases). The CDR3 is 15 residues long. The V end was cut by 1 base, the J end by 0 bases, with 6 bases between. Germline values: CDR1 LNHNV, CDR2 YYDKDF (reference sequence). DNA for the CDR3: TGTGCCACCAGCAGAGGGACTTCGAACACCGGGGAGCTGTTTTTT. Translation: CATSRGTSNTGELFF. Variable domain in full (rest from reference TRBV15 and TRBJ2-2): DAMVIQNPRYQVTQFGKPVTLSCSQTLNHNVMYWYQQKSSQAPKLLFHYYDKDFNNEADTPDNFQSRRPNTSFCFLDIRSPGLGDTAMYLCATSRGTSNTGELFFGEGSRLTVL.

The chain joins TRBV5-1 to TRBJ1-1; TRBD1 agrees at 8 bases. With 1 base clipped from V and 4 bases from J, the junction kept 12 bases outside the gene matches. The germline V gene has CDR1 SGHRS and CDR2 YFSETQ. There are 17 residues in the CDR3. CDR3 nucleotides: TGCGCCAGCAGCTTGTCCGGACAGGGTATAGGGGGCACTGAAGCTTTCTTT. Translating it yields CASSLSGQGIGGTEAFF.

This chain uses TRBV28 with TRBJ1-1, with 8 bases fitting TRBD1. The CDR3 runs 17 residues. V was pared by 1 base and J by 6 bases, with 13 bases of the junction left unmatched. The germline gives CDR1 MDHEN, CDR2 SYDVKM. The CDR3 nucleotides are TGTGCCAGCAGTTTATTTCTCTGGACAGGGTATATCGCTGAAGCTTTCTTT. Residues: CASSLFLWTGYIAEAFF.

This clone has just a few counts. The rearrangement uses TRBV5-6 and TRBJ1-4, with 7 bases lining up with TRBD1. Germline V gene data show CDR1 as SGHDT and CDR2 as YYEEEE. Unmatched junction bases numbered 10, after V lost 0 bases and J lost 8 bases. The CDR3 runs to 16 residues. The CDR3 is CASSLGMQGVEEKLFF. The CDR3 nucleotides are TGTGCCAGCAGCTTGGGCATGCAGGGGGTAGAGGAAAAACTGTTTTTT.

A few counts support this clone. The CDR3 coding sequence is TGTGCCAGCAGCGTAGAGGGACAGGGGGCTTATAGCGAGCAGTACTTC. Translation gives CASSVEGQGAYSEQYF. This chain connects TRBV9 to TRBJ2-7, with 12 positions matching TRBD1. The CDR3 has 16 amino acids. Germline CDR1 is SGDLS and CDR2 is YYNGEE. Trimming removed 0 bases from V and 6 bases from J; junction bases left unmatched: 7.

This clone has just one count. The V and J genes are TRBV16 and TRBJ2-1; D gene unclear. The CDR3 runs 12 residues. Between the trimmed V and J ends, which lost 0 bases and 10 bases, there was a span of 7 bases. Germline V gene data show CDR1 as KGHSY and CDR2 as FQNENV. CDR3 bases: TGTGCCAGCAGCCAATCGCGCCTCGAGCAGTTCTTC. Residues: CASSQSRLEQFF.

V and J are TRBV2 and TRBJ2-7, with TRBD2 matching 10 bases. The germline CDR1 and CDR2 sequences are SNHLY and FYNNEI. The CDR3 runs 17 residues. Germline trimming cut 3 bases from V and 6 bases from J; bases unmatched to any gene: 14. The CDR3 DNA follows: TGTGCCAGCAGTGATCTAGCGGGAGCGGCGGGGCCTTTCGAGCAGTACTTC. It codes for CASSDLAGAAGPFEQYF. Filled out from reference TRBV2 and TRBJ2-7, the complete variable domain reads EPEVTQTPSHQVTQMGQEVILRCVPISNHLYFYWYRQILGQKVEFLVSFYNNEISEKSEIFDDQFSVERPDGSNFTLKIRSTKLEDSAMYFCASSDLAGAAGPFEQYFGPGTRLTVT.

The chain links TRBV7-9 to TRBJ1-4; 7 nucleotides match TRBD1. The CDR3 is made up of 13 amino acids. Germline assignment: CDR1 SEHNR and CDR2 FQNEAQ (reference sequence). Losses at the gene ends were 10 bases for V and 2 bases for J; bases not matched to a gene: 4. The chain's CDR3 is CATPGGTNEKLFF. The CDR3 nucleotides are TGTGCCACTCCAGGGGGGACTAATGAAAAACTGTTTTTT.

The chain carries TRBV19 and TRBJ2-5; TRBD2 aligns across 7 bases. Trimming took 0 bases from V and 2 from J; bases not matched to a gene: 6. There are 16 residues in the CDR3. Germline V gene sequence: CDR1 LNHDA, CDR2 SQIVND (reference sequence). Written as DNA, the CDR3 is TGTGCCAGTAGTATAGAGGGAGGGGCGAGTCAAGAGACCCAGTACTTC. Encoded protein: CASSIEGGASQETQYF. Together with reference TRBV19 and TRBJ2-5, the CDR3 gives the full variable domain: DGGITQSPKYLFRKEGQNVTLSCEQNLNHDAMYWYRQDPGQGLRLIYYSQIVNDFQKGDIAEGYSVSREKKESFPLTVTSAQKNPTAFYLCASSIEGGASQETQYFGPGTRLLVL.

The chain combines TRBV4-2 with TRBJ1-2; tentative D call: TRBD1 (5 bases). This CDR3 has 13 amino acids. The ends were cut back, 4 bases at V and 13 bases at J, with 19 bases in the middle. Per germline, CDR1 LGHNA and CDR2 YNFKEQ. The CDR3 coding sequence is TGTGCCAGCAGCCCTCTGGCAGGCGGGGGTGGCACCTTC. This codes for CASSPLAGGGGTF.

J is TRBJ2-2 and V is TRBV4-1, with TRBD2 matching over 12 bases. Trimming at V came to 1 base and at J to 5 bases, leaving 11 bases not matched to a gene. Germline V lookup: CDR1 MGHRA, CDR2 YSYEKL. There are 19 residues in the CDR3. Written as DNA, the CDR3 is TGCGCCAGCAGCCAAGTCGTAGCCCTAGCGGGAGGGGGTACCGGGGAGCTGTTTTTT. This gives the protein CASSQVVALAGGGTGELFF.

V is TRBV27 and J is TRBJ1-1, with a tentative D call TRBD1 (6 bases). With 6 bases removed from V and 12 bases from J, the gap between germline ends came to 23 bases. The CDR3 totals 14 residues. Germline V gives CDR1 MNHEY, CDR2 SMNVEV (reference sequence). CDR3 DNA: TGTGCCAGCAGCTGGGGGGGATACAGGGAAGTCACTTTCTTT. This encodes CASSWGGYREVTFF.

V usage is TRBV7-2 and J usage is TRBJ1-2; no firm D call. Germline assignment: CDR1 SGHTA and CDR2 FQGNSA. Trimming took off 0 bases at V and 3 bases at J, with 11 bases between the two ends. The length of the CDR3 is 15 residues. The CDR3 region is CASSLALNRYYGYTF. Written as DNA, the CDR3 is TGTGCCAGCAGCTTAGCCCTAAATCGATACTATGGCTACACCTTC.